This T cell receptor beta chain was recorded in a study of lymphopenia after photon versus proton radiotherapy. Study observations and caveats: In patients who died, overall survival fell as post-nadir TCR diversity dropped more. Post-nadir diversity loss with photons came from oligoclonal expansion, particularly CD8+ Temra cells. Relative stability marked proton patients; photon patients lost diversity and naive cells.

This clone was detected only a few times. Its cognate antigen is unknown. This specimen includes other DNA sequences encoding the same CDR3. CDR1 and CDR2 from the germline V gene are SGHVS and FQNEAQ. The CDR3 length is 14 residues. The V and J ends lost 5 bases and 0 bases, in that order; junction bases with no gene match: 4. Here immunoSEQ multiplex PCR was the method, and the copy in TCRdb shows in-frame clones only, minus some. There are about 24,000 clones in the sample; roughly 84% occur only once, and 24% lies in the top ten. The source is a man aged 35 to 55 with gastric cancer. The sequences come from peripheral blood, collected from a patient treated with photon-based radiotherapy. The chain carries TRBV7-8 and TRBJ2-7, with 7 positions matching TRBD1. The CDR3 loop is CASSIRDSSYEQYF. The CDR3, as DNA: TGTGCCAGCAGCATCCGGGACAGCTCCTACGAGCAGTACTTC. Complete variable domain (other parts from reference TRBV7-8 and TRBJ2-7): GAGVSQSPRYKVAKRGQDVALRCDPISGHVSLFWYQQALGQGPEFLTYFQNEAQLDKSGLPSDRFFAERPEGSVSTLKIQRTQQEDSAVYLCASSIRDSSYEQYFGPGTRLTVT.